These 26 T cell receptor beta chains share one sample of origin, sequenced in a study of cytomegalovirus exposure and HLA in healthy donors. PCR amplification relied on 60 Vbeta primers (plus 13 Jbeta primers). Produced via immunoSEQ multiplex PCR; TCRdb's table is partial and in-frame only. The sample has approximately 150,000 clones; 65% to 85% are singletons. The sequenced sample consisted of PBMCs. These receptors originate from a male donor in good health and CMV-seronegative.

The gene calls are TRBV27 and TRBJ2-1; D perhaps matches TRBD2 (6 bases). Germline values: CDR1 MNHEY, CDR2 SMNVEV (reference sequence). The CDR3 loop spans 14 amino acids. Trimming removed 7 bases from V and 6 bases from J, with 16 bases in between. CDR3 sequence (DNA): TGTGCCAGCACCCCACGGGGGAGTGTCAATGAGCAGTTCTTC. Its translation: CASTPRGSVNEQFF.

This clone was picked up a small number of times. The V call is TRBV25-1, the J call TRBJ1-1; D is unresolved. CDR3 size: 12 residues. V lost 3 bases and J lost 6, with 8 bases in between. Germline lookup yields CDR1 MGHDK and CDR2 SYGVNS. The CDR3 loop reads CASSDTSAEAFF. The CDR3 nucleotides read TGTGCCAGCAGTGATACCTCAGCTGAAGCTTTCTTT.

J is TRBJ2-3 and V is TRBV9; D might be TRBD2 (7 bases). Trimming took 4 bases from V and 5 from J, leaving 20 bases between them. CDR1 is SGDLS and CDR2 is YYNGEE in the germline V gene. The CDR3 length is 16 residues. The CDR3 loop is CASSSNTWGGGDTQYF. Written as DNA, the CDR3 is TGTGCCAGCAGCTCAAACACTTGGGGGGGCGGAGATACGCAGTATTTT.

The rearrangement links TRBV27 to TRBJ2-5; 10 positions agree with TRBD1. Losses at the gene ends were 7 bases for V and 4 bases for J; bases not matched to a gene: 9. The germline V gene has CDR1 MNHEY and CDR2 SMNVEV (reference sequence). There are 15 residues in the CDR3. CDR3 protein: CASTPRTGGGETQYF. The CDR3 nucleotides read TGTGCCAGCACTCCCCGGACAGGGGGTGGAGAGACCCAGTACTTC.

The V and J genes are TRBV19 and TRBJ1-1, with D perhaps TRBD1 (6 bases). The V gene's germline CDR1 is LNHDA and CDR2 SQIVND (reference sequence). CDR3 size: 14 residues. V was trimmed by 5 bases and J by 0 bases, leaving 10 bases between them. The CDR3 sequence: CASSVGQLNTEAFF. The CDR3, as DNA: TGTGCCAGTAGTGTCGGACAGCTGAACACTGAAGCTTTCTTT.

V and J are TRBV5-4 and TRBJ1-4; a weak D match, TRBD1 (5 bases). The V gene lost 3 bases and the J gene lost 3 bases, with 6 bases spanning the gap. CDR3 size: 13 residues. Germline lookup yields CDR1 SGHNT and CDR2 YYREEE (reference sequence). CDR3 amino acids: CASSSGANEKLFF. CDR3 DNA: TGTGCCAGCAGCTCGGGGGCTAATGAAAAACTGTTTTTT.

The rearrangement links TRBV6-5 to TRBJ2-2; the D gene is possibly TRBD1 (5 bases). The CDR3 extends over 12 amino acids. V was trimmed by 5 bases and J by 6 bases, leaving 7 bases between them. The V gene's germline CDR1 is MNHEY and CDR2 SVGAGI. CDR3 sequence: CASSDRAGELFF. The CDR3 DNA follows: TGTGCCAGCAGTGACAGAGCCGGGGAGCTGTTTTTT.

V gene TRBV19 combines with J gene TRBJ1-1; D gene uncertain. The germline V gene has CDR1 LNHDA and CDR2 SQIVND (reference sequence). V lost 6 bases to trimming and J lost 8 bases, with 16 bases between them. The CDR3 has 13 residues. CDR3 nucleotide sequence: TGTGCCAGTAGGCCGGACCCCTCGGGGGAAGCTTTCTTT. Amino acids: CASRPDPSGEAFF.

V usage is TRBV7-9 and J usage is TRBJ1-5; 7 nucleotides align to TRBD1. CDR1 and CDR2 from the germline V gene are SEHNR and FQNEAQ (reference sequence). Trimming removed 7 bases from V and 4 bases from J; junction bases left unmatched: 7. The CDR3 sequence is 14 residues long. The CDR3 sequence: CASTTGEYNQPQHF. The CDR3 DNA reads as TGTGCCAGCACCACAGGGGAATATAATCAGCCCCAGCATTTT. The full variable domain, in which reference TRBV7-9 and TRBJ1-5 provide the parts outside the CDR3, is DTGVSQNPRHKITKRGQNVTFRCDPISEHNRLYWYRQTLGQGPEFLTYFQNEAQLEKSRLLSDRFSAERPKGSFSTLEIQRTEQGDSAMYLCASTTGEYNQPQHFGDGTRLSIL.

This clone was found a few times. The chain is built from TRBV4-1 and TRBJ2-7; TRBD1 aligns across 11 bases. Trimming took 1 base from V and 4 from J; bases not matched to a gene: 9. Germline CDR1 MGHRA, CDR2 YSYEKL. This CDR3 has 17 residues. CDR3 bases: TGCGCCAGCAGCCAAGTGGGTTATGGACAGGGGGCTTACGAGCAGTACTTC. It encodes CASSQVGYGQGAYEQYF.

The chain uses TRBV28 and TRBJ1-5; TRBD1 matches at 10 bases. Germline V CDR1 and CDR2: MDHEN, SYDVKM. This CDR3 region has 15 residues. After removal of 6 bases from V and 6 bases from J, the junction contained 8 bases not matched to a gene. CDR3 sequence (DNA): TGTGCCAGCAGCTACCGGGACAGGGGCCGTCAGCCCCAGCATTTT. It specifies CASSYRDRGRQPQHF.

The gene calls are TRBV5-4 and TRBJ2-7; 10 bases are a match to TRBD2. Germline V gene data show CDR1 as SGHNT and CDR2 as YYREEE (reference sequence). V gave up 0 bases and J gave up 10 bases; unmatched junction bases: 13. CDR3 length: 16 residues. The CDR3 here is CASSLGSSGSPLRQYF. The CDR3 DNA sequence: TGTGCCAGCAGCTTGGGATCTAGCGGGAGCCCACTTCGACAGTACTTC.

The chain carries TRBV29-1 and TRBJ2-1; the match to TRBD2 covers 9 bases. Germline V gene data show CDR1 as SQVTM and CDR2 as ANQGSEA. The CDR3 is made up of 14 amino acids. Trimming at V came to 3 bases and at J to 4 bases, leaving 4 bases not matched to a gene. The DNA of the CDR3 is TGCAGCGTTGAGGGTAGCGGGAGTTACAATGAGCAGTTCTTC. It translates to CSVEGSGSYNEQFF.

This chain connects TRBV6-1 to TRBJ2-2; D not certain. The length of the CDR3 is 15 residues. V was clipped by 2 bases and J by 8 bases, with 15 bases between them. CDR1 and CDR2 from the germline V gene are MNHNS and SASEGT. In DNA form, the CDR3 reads TGTGCCAGCAGTGAACAGACGACGCCTAGGGGGGAGCTGTTTTTT. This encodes CASSEQTTPRGELFF.

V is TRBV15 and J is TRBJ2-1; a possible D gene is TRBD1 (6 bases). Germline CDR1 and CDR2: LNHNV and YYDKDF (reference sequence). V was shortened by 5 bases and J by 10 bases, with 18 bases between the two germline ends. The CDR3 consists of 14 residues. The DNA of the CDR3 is TGTGCCACCAGCCTAATTGGACCCCAGGGGGAGCAGTTCTTC. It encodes CATSLIGPQGEQFF. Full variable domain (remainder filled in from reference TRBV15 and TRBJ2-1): DAMVIQNPRYQVTQFGKPVTLSCSQTLNHNVMYWYQQKSSQAPKLLFHYYDKDFNNEADTPDNFQSRRPNTSFCFLDIRSPGLGDTAMYLCATSLIGPQGEQFFGPGTRLTVL.

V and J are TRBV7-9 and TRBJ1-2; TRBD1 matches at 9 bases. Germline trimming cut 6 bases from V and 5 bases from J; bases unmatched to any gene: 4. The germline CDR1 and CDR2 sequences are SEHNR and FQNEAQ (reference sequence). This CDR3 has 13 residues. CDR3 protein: CASRGDRVYGYTF. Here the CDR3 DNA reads TGTGCCAGCAGAGGGGACAGGGTTTATGGCTACACCTTC.

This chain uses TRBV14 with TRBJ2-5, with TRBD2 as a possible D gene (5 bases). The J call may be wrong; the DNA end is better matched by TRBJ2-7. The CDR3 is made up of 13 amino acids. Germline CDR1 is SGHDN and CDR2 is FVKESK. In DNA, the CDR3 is TGTGCCAGCAGCCAAGGTCGAGGGTACGAGCAGTACTTC. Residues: CASSQGRGYEQYF.

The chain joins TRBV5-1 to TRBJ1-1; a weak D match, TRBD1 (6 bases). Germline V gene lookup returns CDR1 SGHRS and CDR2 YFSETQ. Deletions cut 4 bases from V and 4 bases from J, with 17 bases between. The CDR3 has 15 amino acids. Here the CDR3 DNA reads TGCGCCAGCAGCCTGTGGGGGGGCGGAGGCACTGAAGCTTTCTTT. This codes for CASSLWGGGGTEAFF.

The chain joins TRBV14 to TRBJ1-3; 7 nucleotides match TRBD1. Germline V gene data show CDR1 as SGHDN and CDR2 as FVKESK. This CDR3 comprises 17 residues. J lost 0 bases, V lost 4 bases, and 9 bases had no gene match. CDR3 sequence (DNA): TGTGCCAGCAGCCGCCCCTCGACAGGGAGCTCTGGAAACACCATATATTTT. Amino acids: CASSRPSTGSSGNTIYF.

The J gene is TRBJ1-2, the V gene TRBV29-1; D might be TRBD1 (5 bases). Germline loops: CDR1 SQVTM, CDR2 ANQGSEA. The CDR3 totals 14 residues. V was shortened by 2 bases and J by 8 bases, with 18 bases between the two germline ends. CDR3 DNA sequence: TGCAGCGTTGAACGGTCGGGGGAGGGTGACGGCTACACCTTC. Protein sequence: CSVERSGEGDGYTF.

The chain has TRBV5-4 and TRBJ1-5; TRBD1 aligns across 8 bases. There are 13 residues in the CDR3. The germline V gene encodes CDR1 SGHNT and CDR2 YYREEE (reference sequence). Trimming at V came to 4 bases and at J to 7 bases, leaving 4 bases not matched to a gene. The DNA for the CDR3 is TGTGCCAGCAGCCAGGGGGCACTACAGCCCCAGCATTTT. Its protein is CASSQGALQPQHF.

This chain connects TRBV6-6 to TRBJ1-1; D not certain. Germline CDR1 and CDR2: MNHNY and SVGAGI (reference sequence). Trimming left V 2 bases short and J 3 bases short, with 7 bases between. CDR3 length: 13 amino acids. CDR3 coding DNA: TGTGCCAGCAGTTACGAGTTTCACACTGAAGCTTTCTTT. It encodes CASSYEFHTEAFF.

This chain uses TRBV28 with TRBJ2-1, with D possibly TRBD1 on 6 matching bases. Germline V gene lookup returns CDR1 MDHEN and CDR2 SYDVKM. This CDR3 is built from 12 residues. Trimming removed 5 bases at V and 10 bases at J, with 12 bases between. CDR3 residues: CASSSQGPEQFF. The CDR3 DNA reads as TGTGCCAGCAGTAGCCAGGGGCCGGAGCAGTTCTTC.

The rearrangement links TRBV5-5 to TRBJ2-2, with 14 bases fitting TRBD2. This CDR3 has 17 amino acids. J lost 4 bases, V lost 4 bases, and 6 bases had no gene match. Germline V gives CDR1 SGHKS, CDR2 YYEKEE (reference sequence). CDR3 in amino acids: CASSPGTSGRGTGELFF. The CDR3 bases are TGTGCCAGCAGCCCCGGGACTAGCGGGAGAGGCACCGGGGAGCTGTTTTTT.

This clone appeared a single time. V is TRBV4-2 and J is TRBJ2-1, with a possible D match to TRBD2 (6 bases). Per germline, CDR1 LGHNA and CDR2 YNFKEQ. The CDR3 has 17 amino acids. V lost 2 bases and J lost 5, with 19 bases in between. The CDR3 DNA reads TGTGCCAGCAGCCAACAGCTCCCGGGACTCGAAAACAATGAGCAGTTCTTC. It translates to CASSQQLPGLENNEQFF.

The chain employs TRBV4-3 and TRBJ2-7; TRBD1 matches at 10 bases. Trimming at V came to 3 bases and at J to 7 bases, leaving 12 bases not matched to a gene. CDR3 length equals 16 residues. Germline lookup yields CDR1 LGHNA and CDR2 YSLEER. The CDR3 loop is CASSQDPGQGSWEQYF. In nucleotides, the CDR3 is TGCGCCAGCAGCCAGGATCCGGGACAGGGGAGTTGGGAGCAGTACTTC.